These 5 T cell receptor beta chains were sequenced from one sample in a study of T-cell reconstitution after alpha-beta-depleted transplantation in children. It was with unique molecular identifiers that the TCRbeta library was prepared. TCRdb processed the PCR reads anew with MiXCR; each CDR3 protein has one entry. The sample shows hundreds of thousands of distinct CDR3 sequences, 16% of them seen only once. Sequencing used PBMCs from the stem cell graft donor, obtained from the stem cell graft. The receptors stem from a human donor who donated a stem cell graft to a child with acute myeloid leukemia.

V usage is TRBV5-1 and J usage is TRBJ1-3, with no clear D. Germline V CDR1 and CDR2: SGHRS, YFSETQ. The CDR3 covers 16 residues. V was shortened by 0 bases and J by 0 bases, with 10 bases between the two germline ends. CDR3 nucleotide sequence: TGCGCCAGCAGCTTGGATTCGTGGGACTCTGGAAACACCATATATTTT. It yields the protein CASSLDSWDSGNTIYF. The full variable domain, with the rest looked up from reference TRBV5-1 and TRBJ1-3, is KAGVTQTPRYLIKTRGQQVTLSCSPISGHRSVSWYQQTPGQGLQFLFEYFSETQRNKGNFPGRFSGRQFSNSRSEMNVSTLELGDSALYLCASSLDSWDSGNTIYFGEGSWLTVV.

This clonotype has only a few counts. The V gene is TRBV4-2, the J gene TRBJ1-3; D call uncertain. CDR1 and CDR2 (germline): LGHNA, YNFKEQ. The germline V and J ends were trimmed by 0 bases and 4 bases, with 4 bases remaining between them. This CDR3 has 13 amino acids. The CDR3 DNA reads as TGTGCCAGCAGCCAAGATTGGGGAAACACCATATATTTT. Its translation: CASSQDWGNTIYF.

This clonotype was detected only a few times. The chain carries TRBV11-2 and TRBJ2-1, with TRBD2 matching over 9 bases. J gave up 9 bases and V 6 bases, and 9 bases lay outside the gene matches. The CDR3 is 14 residues long. Germline V CDR1 and CDR2: SGHAT, FQNNGV. The CDR3 spells CASRLQGTSTEQFF. In DNA, the CDR3 is TGTGCCAGCAGACTACAGGGGACTAGCACTGAGCAGTTCTTC.

This clonotype occurred many times. The chain carries TRBV20-1 and TRBJ2-5, with D unclear. The germline V and J ends were trimmed by 6 bases and 5 bases, with 16 bases remaining between them. CDR1 is DFQATT and CDR2 is SNEGSKA in the germline V gene (reference sequence). The CDR3 has 13 residues. The CDR3 DNA follows: TGCAGTGCCCTACAGCGACCATCTGAGACCCAGTACTTC. Amino acid sequence: CSALQRPSETQYF.

The table lists this clonotype with many counts. The V and J genes are TRBV29-1 and TRBJ1-1; D ambiguous. Trimming stripped 4 bases from V and 2 bases from J, with 5 bases between. CDR3 length: 11 amino acids. Germline assignment: CDR1 SQVTM and CDR2 ANQGSEA. The CDR3 DNA sequence: TGCAGCGTTGTTAGAAACACTGAAGCTTTCTTT. As protein: CSVVRNTEAFF. The full variable domain, rest sourced from reference TRBV29-1 and TRBJ1-1, is SAVISQKPSRDICQRGTSLTIQCQVDSQVTMMFWYRQQPGQSLTLIATANQGSEATYESGFVIDKFPISRPNLTFSTLTVSNMSPEDSSIYLCSVVRNTEAFFGQGTRLTVV.